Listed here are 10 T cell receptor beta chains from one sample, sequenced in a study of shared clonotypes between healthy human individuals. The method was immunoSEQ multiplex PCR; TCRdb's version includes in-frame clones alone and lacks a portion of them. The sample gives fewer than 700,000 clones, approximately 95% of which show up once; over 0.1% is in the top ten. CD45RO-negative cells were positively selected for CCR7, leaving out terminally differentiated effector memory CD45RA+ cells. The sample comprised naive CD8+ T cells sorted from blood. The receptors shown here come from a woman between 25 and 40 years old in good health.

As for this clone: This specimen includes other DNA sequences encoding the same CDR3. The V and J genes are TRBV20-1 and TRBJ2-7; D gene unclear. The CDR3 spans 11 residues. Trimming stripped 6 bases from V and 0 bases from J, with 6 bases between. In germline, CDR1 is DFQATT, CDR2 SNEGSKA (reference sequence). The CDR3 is CSAPRSYEQYF. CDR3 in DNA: TGCAGTGCACCCCGCTCCTACGAGCAGTACTTC.

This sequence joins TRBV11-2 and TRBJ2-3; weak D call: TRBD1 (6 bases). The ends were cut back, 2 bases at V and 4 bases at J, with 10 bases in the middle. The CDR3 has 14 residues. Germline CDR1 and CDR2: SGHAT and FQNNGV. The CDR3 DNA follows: TGTGCCAGCAGCTTAAGTGGGGGCGCAGATACGCAGTATTTT. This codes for CASSLSGGADTQYF.

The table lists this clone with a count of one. CDR3 sequence reads: CASSAELLSPQHF. The CDR3 DNA is TGTGCCAGCAGTGCTGAGTTATTGTCGCCCCAGCATTTT. This chain joins TRBV28 and TRBJ1-5; no firm D call. Germline assignment: CDR1 MDHEN and CDR2 SYDVKM. CDR3 length equals 13 residues. V was shortened by 5 bases and J by 9 bases, with 14 bases between the two germline ends.

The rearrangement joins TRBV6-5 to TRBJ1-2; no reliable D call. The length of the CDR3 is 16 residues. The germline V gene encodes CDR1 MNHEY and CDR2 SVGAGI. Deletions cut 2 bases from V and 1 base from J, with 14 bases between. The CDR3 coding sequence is TGTGCCAGCAGTTACCACCGCTCAGACCTTAACTATGGCTACACCTTC. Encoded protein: CASSYHRSDLNYGYTF.

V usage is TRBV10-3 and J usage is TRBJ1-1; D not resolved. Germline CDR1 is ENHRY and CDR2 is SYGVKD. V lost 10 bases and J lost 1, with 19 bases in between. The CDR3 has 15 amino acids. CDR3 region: CATVQQGSKNTEAFF. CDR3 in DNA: TGTGCCACCGTTCAACAAGGGTCGAAGAACACTGAAGCTTTCTTT.

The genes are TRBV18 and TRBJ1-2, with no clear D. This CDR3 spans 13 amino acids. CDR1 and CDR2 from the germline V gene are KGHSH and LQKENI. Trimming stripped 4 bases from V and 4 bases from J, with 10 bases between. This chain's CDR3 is CASSLRGRYGYTF. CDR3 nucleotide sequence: TGTGCCAGCTCACTGCGAGGACGCTATGGCTACACCTTC.

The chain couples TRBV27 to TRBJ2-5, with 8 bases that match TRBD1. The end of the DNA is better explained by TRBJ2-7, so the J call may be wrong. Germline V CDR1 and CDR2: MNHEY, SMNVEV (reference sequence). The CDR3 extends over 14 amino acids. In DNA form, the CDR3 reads TGTGCCAGCAGTTTAGGGACAGGCGCTACCGAGCAGTACTTC. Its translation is CASSLGTGATEQYF.

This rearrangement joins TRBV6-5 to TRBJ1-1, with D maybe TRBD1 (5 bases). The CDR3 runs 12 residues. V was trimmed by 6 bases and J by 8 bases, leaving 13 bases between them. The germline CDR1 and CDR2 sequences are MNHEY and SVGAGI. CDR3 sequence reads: CASSANGAEAFF. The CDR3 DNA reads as TGTGCCAGCAGCGCGAATGGGGCGGAAGCTTTCTTT.

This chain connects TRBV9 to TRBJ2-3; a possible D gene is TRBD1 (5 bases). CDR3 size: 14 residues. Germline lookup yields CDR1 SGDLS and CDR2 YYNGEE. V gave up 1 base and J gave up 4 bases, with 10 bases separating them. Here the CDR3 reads CASSVYDSADTQYF. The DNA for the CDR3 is TGTGCCAGCAGCGTATACGACAGTGCAGATACGCAGTATTTT.

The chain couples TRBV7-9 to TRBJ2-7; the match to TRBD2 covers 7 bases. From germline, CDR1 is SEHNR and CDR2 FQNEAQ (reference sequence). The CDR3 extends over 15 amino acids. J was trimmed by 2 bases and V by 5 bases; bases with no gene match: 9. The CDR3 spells CASSPETGTTYEQYF. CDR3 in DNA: TGTGCCAGCAGCCCCGAAACCGGGACTACCTACGAGCAGTACTTC.